This T cell receptor (beta chain) was profiled in a study of cytomegalovirus exposure and HLA in healthy donors. Notes on the study in general: The study labeled more than 150 TCR beta chains cytomegalovirus-associated.

CDR1 and CDR2 (germline): SGHNT, YYREEE (reference sequence). This CDR3 spans 16 amino acids. Losses at the gene ends were 4 bases for V and 6 bases for J; bases not matched to a gene: 11. Use of 60 Vbeta and 13 Jbeta primers characterized the PCR. The data were produced by immunoSEQ multiplex PCR, yet TCRdb's version contains in-frame clones alone and is incomplete. The sample holds about 160,000 clones, around three quarters seen once. As regards this clone: The antigen remains unidentified.

The chain has TRBV5-4 and TRBJ2-1; 9 positions match TRBD2. Material: PBMCs. The sequence was collected from a woman in her forties in good health and CMV-seronegative. CDR3: CASSGETSGSSNEQFF. The DNA of the CDR3 is TGTGCCAGCAGCGGGGAAACTAGCGGGTCGAGCAATGAGCAGTTCTTC.